The 17 T cell receptor beta chains below come from one sample, sequenced in a study of OX40 agonist ivuxolimab in advanced cancers. Data came from immunoSEQ multiplex PCR; TCRdb stores just in-frame clones and leaves some out. The repertoire holds 20,000 to 25,000 clones, 75% to 90% seen once, with 20% to 25% in the top ten. Sequencing was performed on CD4+ or CD8+ T cells sorted from blood, taken in a trial of the OX40 agonist ivuxolimab. These receptors originate from an adult with an advanced solid tumor such as melanoma, head and neck, liver or kidney cancer.

V and J are TRBV19 and TRBJ1-1; D perhaps matches TRBD1 (6 bases). Germline lookup yields CDR1 LNHDA and CDR2 SQIVND (reference sequence). Between the trimmed V and J ends, which lost 3 bases and 1 base, there was a span of 6 bases. The CDR3 has 13 amino acids. Here the CDR3 DNA reads TGTGCCAGTAGTATCAGGGGGAACACTGAAGCTTTCTTT. Its protein is CASSIRGNTEAFF.

The chain recombines TRBV14 with TRBJ2-2, with D possibly matching TRBD2 (6 bases). The V end lost 4 bases, the J end lost 4 bases, and 16 bases lay between the germline ends. Germline lookup yields CDR1 SGHDN and CDR2 FVKESK. The CDR3 is made up of 16 amino acids. For the CDR3, the DNA is TGTGCCAGCAGCCCACAACCGACTAGATTCACCGGGGAGCTGTTTTTT. Protein sequence: CASSPQPTRFTGELFF.

The gene calls are TRBV29-1 and TRBJ2-7; TRBD2 matches 10 bases. There are 16 residues in the CDR3. CDR1 SQVTM and CDR2 ANQGSEA come from the germline V gene. J lost 1 base, V lost 4 bases, and 10 bases had no gene match. The CDR3 loop reads CSVGASGRSRSYEQYF. In DNA, the CDR3 is TGCAGCGTTGGGGCTAGCGGGAGAAGTCGGTCCTACGAGCAGTACTTC.

The chain employs TRBV5-1 and TRBJ2-5, with 8 bases aligning to TRBD1. The CDR3 sequence is 13 residues long. Germline CDR1 is SGHRS and CDR2 is YFSETQ. J was trimmed by 4 bases and V by 2 bases; bases with no gene match: 1. CDR3 amino acids: CASSFGQGETQYF. CDR3 bases: TGCGCCAGCAGCTTTGGACAGGGAGAGACCCAGTACTTC.

The rearrangement links TRBV9 to TRBJ2-3; D possibly corresponds to TRBD2 (6 bases). V shed 4 bases and J shed 2 bases, with 17 bases lying between them. The CDR3 covers 16 residues. The germline gives CDR1 SGDLS, CDR2 YYNGEE. This CDR3 reads CASSLRSGELTDTQYF. Here the CDR3 DNA reads TGTGCCAGCAGCCTTAGGTCGGGGGAGCTCACAGATACGCAGTATTTT.

The CDR3, as DNA: TGCGCCAGCAGCCAAGAACCCGTACCCGACGGGTCCACAGATACGCAGTATTTT. Encoded protein: CASSQEPVPDGSTDTQYF. The chain recombines TRBV4-3 with TRBJ2-3, with unresolved D. Trimming left V 0 bases short and J 2 bases short, with 18 bases between. The CDR3 runs 18 residues. From germline, CDR1 is LGHNA and CDR2 YSLEER.

The chain joins TRBV12-2 to TRBJ1-2. TRBV12-2 is a recognized pseudogene. This CDR3 spans 17 amino acids. CDR3 amino acids: CASRLAVMAGANYGYTF. CDR3 DNA: TGTGCAAGTCGCTTAGCGGTCATGGCCGGGGCTAACTATGGCTACACCTTC.

This clone was counted a single time. The chain carries TRBV4-2 and TRBJ2-3; D is possibly TRBD2 (6 bases). With 1 base removed from V and 4 bases from J, the gap between germline ends came to 18 bases. CDR3 length equals 17 residues. The germline V gene has CDR1 LGHNA and CDR2 YNFKEQ. CDR3 coding DNA: TGTGCCAGCAGCCAAGCTTCGACTAGATCTTATTCAGATACGCAGTATTTT. It translates to CASSQASTRSYSDTQYF.

The chain uses TRBV9 and TRBJ2-7, with TRBD1 as a possible D gene (6 bases). Trimming shortened V by 4 bases and J by 4 bases, and 15 bases separated the two germline ends. This CDR3 is 14 amino acids long. Germline V gene data show CDR1 as SGDLS and CDR2 as YYNGEE. The CDR3 nucleotides read TGTGCCAGCAGCCCCCGACAGGAGTCGTACGAGCAGTACTTC. Translating gives CASSPRQESYEQYF.

The V gene is TRBV7-6, the J gene TRBJ2-7; TRBD1 is a possible D gene (6 bases). The CDR3 sequence is 16 residues long. V was shortened by 6 bases and J by 5 bases, with 23 bases between the two germline ends. Looked up from germline, CDR1 is SGHVS and CDR2 is FNYEAQ. CDR3 loop: CASSREPGHIPNEQYF. CDR3 nucleotides: TGTGCCAGCAGTCGAGAACCGGGACACATACCCAACGAGCAGTACTTC. The full variable domain, with the rest looked up from reference TRBV7-6 and TRBJ2-7, is GAGVSQSPRYKVTKRGQDVALRCDPISGHVSLYWYRQALGQGPEFLTYFNYEAQQDKSGLPNDRFSAERPEGSISTLTIQRTEQRDSAMYRCASSREPGHIPNEQYFGPGTRLTVT.

The chain employs TRBV7-9 and TRBJ1-1, with D possibly being TRBD1 (5 bases). CDR1 and CDR2 from the germline V gene are SEHNR and FQNEAQ (reference sequence). Trimming took 1 base from V and 5 from J, leaving 17 bases between them. CDR3 length equals 16 residues. Here the CDR3 reads CASSLVGRDGRTEAFF. The CDR3 DNA follows: TGTGCCAGCAGCTTAGTTGGCAGGGATGGAAGGACTGAAGCTTTCTTT.

This clone was recorded once. The rearrangement links TRBV28 to TRBJ2-4, with D unclear. CDR1 is MDHEN, CDR2 SYDVKM, per germline. Trimming left V 4 bases short and J 0 bases short, with 16 bases between. The CDR3 has 17 amino acids. The DNA for the CDR3 is TGTGCCAGCAGTTACCCTCCCCTAGGGTTAGCCAAAAACATTCAGTACTTC. Translating it yields CASSYPPLGLAKNIQYF. Drawing the rest from reference TRBV28 and TRBJ2-4, the complete variable domain is DVKVTQSSRYLVKRTGEKVFLECVQDMDHENMFWYRQDPGLGLRLIYFSYDVKMKEKGDIPEGYSVSREKKERFSLILESASTNQTSMYLCASSYPPLGLAKNIQYFGAGTRLSVL.

The rearrangement uses TRBV27 and TRBJ2-7, with D possibly being TRBD2 (5 bases). The CDR3 extends over 16 amino acids. In germline, CDR1 is MNHEY, CDR2 SMNVEV (reference sequence). The V and J ends lost 3 bases and 0 bases respectively, with 15 bases between them. CDR3 in amino acids: CASSLGAFQSSYEQYF. CDR3 nucleotides: TGTGCCAGCAGTTTGGGAGCGTTCCAAAGCTCCTACGAGCAGTACTTC.

As DNA, the CDR3 is TGTGCCTGGGGGGGGGACGGCACTGAAGCTTTCTTT. It is translated as CAWGGDGTEAFF. The chain employs TRBV30 and TRBJ1-1; a possible D gene is TRBD1 (5 bases). The CDR3 runs to 12 residues. Germline assignment: CDR1 GTSNPN and CDR2 SVGIG (reference sequence). Trimming took off 5 bases at V and 4 bases at J, with 11 bases between the two ends.

CDR3 coding DNA: TGTGCCAGCAGCTTTGGGGGCGGTGGGACCCAGTACTTC. Amino acid sequence: CASSFGGGGTQYF. The chain carries TRBV11-3 and TRBJ2-5, with D maybe TRBD1 (6 bases). Germline-derived CDR1 and CDR2 are SGHNT and YENEEA. The CDR3 sequence is 13 residues long. V was pared by 3 bases and J by 7 bases, with 12 bases between.

The rearrangement uses TRBV11-2 and TRBJ1-1, with a possible D match to TRBD1 (5 bases). The germline CDR1 and CDR2 sequences are SGHAT and FQNNGV. The V and J ends lost 5 bases and 7 bases respectively, with 14 bases between them. This CDR3 comprises 13 residues. This CDR3 reads CASSGDGFGEAFF. The CDR3 DNA reads as TGTGCCAGCAGCGGGGACGGATTTGGTGAAGCTTTCTTT.

This clone appeared once. V gene TRBV18 combines with J gene TRBJ1-4; 8 bases agree with TRBD1. The V and J ends lost 3 bases and 0 bases, in that order; junction bases with no gene match: 6. The CDR3 has 17 amino acids. In germline, CDR1 is KGHSH, CDR2 LQKENI. CDR3 DNA sequence: TGTGCCAGCTCACCGGACAGGGTGGAGGCAACTAATGAAAAACTGTTTTTT. Translated: CASSPDRVEATNEKLFF.